The source of this T cell receptor (beta chain) is a study of cytomegalovirus exposure and HLA in healthy donors. The PCR was carried out with 60 Vbeta primers and 13 Jbeta primers. Generated by immunoSEQ multiplex PCR, the TCRdb table keeps only in-frame clones and is missing some. This sample has hundreds of thousands of clones; just under 70% occur once, and the top ten carry 2% to 3%. The V and J ends lost 11 bases and 2 bases respectively, with 10 bases between them. The CDR3 spans 13 residues. CDR1 is MNHEY and CDR2 is SMNVEV in the germline V gene (reference sequence). The gene calls are TRBV27 and TRBJ2-6; D is perhaps TRBD2 (5 bases). The clonotype comes from a man aged 35 to 55 in good health and CMV-seropositive. Sequenced input: PBMCs. CDR3 nucleotide sequence: TGTGCCGGCCGTAGCGCTGGGGCCAACGTCCTGACTTTC. Protein product: CAGRSAGANVLTF.